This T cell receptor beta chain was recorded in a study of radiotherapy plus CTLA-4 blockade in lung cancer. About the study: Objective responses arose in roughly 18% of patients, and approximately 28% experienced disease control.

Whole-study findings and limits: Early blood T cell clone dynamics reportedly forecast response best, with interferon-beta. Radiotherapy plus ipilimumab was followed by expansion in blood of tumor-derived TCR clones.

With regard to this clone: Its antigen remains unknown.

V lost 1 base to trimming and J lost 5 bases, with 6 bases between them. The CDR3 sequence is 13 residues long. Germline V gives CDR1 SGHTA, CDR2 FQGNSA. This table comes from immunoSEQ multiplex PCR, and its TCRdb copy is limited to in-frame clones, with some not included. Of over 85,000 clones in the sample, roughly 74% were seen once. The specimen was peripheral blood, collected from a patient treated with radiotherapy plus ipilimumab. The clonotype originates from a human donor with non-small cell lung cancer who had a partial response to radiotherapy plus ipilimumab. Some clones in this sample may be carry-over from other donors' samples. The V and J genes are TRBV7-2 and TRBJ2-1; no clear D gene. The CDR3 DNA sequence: TGTGCCAGCAGCTTAGGAGTTCACAATGAGCAGTTCTTC. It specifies CASSLGVHNEQFF.